The 7 T cell receptor beta chains below all came from one sample that was sequenced in a study of T cell clones after liver transplantation. Clones were read by immunoSEQ multiplex PCR, and TCRdb kept only the in-frame ones, dropping some. The sample includes over 50,000 clones, about four fifths of them seen just once. The sequences come from CD4+ T cells from blood, collected before liver transplant. The receptors shown here come from a human donor who received a liver transplant.

The V call is TRBV7-2, the J call TRBJ1-5; 8 bases are a match to TRBD1. The trim removed 4 bases at V and 6 bases at J, leaving 5 bases unmatched. CDR1 is SGHTA, CDR2 FQGNSA, per germline. The CDR3 covers 14 residues. The CDR3 DNA sequence: TGTGCCAGCAGCTGGACAGGGCAGGGTCAGCCCCAGCATTTT. It yields the protein CASSWTGQGQPQHF.

This clone has a count of ten or more. The chain employs TRBV5-1 and TRBJ2-5; D not resolved. Per germline, CDR1 SGHRS and CDR2 YFSETQ. Trimming left V 4 bases short and J 4 bases short, with 5 bases between. This CDR3 contains 11 residues. The CDR3 sequence: CASSAGETQYF. CDR3 nucleotides: TGCGCCAGCAGCGCCGGAGAGACCCAGTACTTC.

This chain links TRBV7-2 with TRBJ1-1; D call uncertain. With 0 bases removed from V and 0 bases from J, the gap between germline ends came to 5 bases. Germline V gives CDR1 SGHTA, CDR2 FQGNSA. CDR3 size: 14 residues. CDR3 residues: CASSLARVNTEAFF. As DNA, the CDR3 is TGTGCCAGCAGCTTAGCGCGGGTGAACACTGAAGCTTTCTTT.

A few counts support this clone. The V call is TRBV30, the J call TRBJ1-1; TRBD1 aligns across 7 bases. The CDR3 runs 12 residues. J was trimmed by 3 bases and V by 6 bases; bases with no gene match: 4. Germline V CDR1 and CDR2: GTSNPN, SVGIG (reference sequence). The CDR3 loop reads CACRTGDTEAFF. The DNA for the CDR3 is TGTGCCTGCCGTACAGGGGACACTGAAGCTTTCTTT.

The chain employs TRBV6-5 and TRBJ1-6, with D perhaps TRBD1 (6 bases). Trimming took off 6 bases at V and 15 bases at J, with 24 bases between the two ends. CDR3 length: 15 amino acids. CDR1 and CDR2 (germline): MNHEY, SVGAGI. CDR3 nucleotides: TGTGCCAGCAGCTCTGGGGAGGGGGGCCATTCTAGCCTCCACTTT. Its translation: CASSSGEGGHSSLHF.

This chain links TRBV7-9 with TRBJ2-7, with TRBD1 matching over 10 bases. The germline gives CDR1 SEHNR, CDR2 FQNEAQ (reference sequence). J lost 6 bases, V lost 5 bases, and 10 bases had no gene match. The CDR3 covers 15 residues. The CDR3 loop reads CASSPWGQGSGEQYF. CDR3 nucleotides: TGTGCCAGCAGCCCATGGGGACAGGGGAGTGGCGAGCAGTACTTC.

CDR3 residues: CASSLGLAGGPGEQFF. The CDR3 DNA sequence: TGTGCCAGCAGCTTAGGACTAGCGGGAGGGCCGGGTGAGCAGTTCTTC. J is TRBJ2-1 and V is TRBV7-9, with 14 bases fitting TRBD2. The CDR3 covers 16 residues. Germline-derived CDR1 and CDR2 are SEHNR and FQNEAQ (reference sequence). The V gene end was trimmed by 1 base and the J gene end by 9 bases; junction bases not matched to a gene: 5.